Listed here are 14 T cell receptor beta chains from one sample, sequenced in a study of shared T cell receptors in the human thymus. TCRdb's table, derived via immunoSEQ multiplex PCR, lists solely in-frame clones and lacks some. The sample records roughly 68,000 clones, 90% to 95% being singletons. The sequencing input was thymocytes. All receptors come from a human donor.

The rearrangement joins TRBV9 to TRBJ2-5; D may be TRBD1 or TRBD2 (5 bases each). V was shortened by 3 bases and J by 4 bases, with 10 bases between the two germline ends. Germline V gives CDR1 SGDLS, CDR2 YYNGEE. The CDR3 covers 13 residues. CDR3 sequence (DNA): TGTGCCAGCAGCGCCCGGGGACCAGAGACCCAGTACTTC. This codes for CASSARGPETQYF.

The chain has TRBV7-2 and TRBJ2-7; 11 nucleotides align to TRBD2. Trimming took 5 bases from V and 6 from J; bases not matched to a gene: 9. Germline V CDR1 and CDR2: SGHTA, FQGNSA. CDR3 length: 15 amino acids. CDR3 in DNA: TGTGCCAGCAGCACCAATAGCGGGGGGGCAGTCGAGCAGTACTTC. This gives the protein CASSTNSGGAVEQYF.

This rearrangement joins TRBV28 to TRBJ2-7, with TRBD2 as a possible D gene (6 bases). This CDR3 region has 16 residues. Germline assignment: CDR1 MDHEN and CDR2 SYDVKM. Trimming shortened V by 2 bases and J by 5 bases, and 19 bases separated the two germline ends. CDR3 amino acids: CASSLEYGGHGHEQYF. CDR3 coding DNA: TGTGCCAGCAGTTTAGAGTACGGGGGTCATGGCCACGAGCAGTACTTC. Full variable domain (missing parts from reference TRBV28 and TRBJ2-7): DVKVTQSSRYLVKRTGEKVFLECVQDMDHENMFWYRQDPGLGLRLIYFSYDVKMKEKGDIPEGYSVSREKKERFSLILESASTNQTSMYLCASSLEYGGHGHEQYFGPGTRLTVT.

CDR3 protein: CASSFPGTSGTDTQYF. The CDR3 DNA sequence: TGTGCCAGCAGTTTCCCCGGGACTAGCGGCACAGATACGCAGTATTTT. The chain combines TRBV6-6 with TRBJ2-3; TRBD2 matches 10 bases. Germline V gene data show CDR1 as MNHNY and CDR2 as SVGAGI (reference sequence). The V and J ends lost 4 bases and 1 base, in that order; junction bases with no gene match: 5. The CDR3 totals 16 residues.

This chain connects TRBV7-9 to TRBJ1-6, with D possibly matching TRBD1 (6 bases). V dropped 1 base and J dropped 8 bases, with 15 bases sitting between them. Per the germline V gene, CDR1 is SEHNR and CDR2 is FQNEAQ (reference sequence). The CDR3 contains 16 residues. The CDR3 loop reads CASSLVGGPDHSPLHF. The CDR3 DNA follows: TGTGCCAGCAGCTTAGTTGGGGGGCCGGATCATTCACCCCTCCACTTT.

This chain uses TRBV4-1 with TRBJ2-7, with D uncertain. Trimming took 2 bases from V and 0 from J, leaving 17 bases between them. Germline-derived CDR1 and CDR2 are MGHRA and YSYEKL. This CDR3 spans 17 amino acids. CDR3 in DNA: TGCGCCAGCAGCCAACAAACTGAGAGGAAGAGCTCCTACGAGCAGTACTTC. Amino acid sequence: CASSQQTERKSSYEQYF.

The chain carries TRBV15 and TRBJ2-7, with D possibly called TRBD1 or TRBD2 (5 bases each). Germline CDR1 is LNHNV and CDR2 is YYDKDF (reference sequence). The CDR3 has 16 residues. The V end was cut by 0 bases, the J end by 7 bases, with 19 bases between. The CDR3 reads CATSRDAGARSDEQYF. The CDR3 region has the DNA TGTGCCACCAGCAGAGACGCCGGGGCGAGGTCGGATGAGCAGTACTTC. The entire variable domain, with the rest obtained from reference TRBV15 and TRBJ2-7, is as follows: DAMVIQNPRYQVTQFGKPVTLSCSQTLNHNVMYWYQQKSSQAPKLLFHYYDKDFNNEADTPDNFQSRRPNTSFCFLDIRSPGLGDTAMYLCATSRDAGARSDEQYFGPGTRLTVT.

The chain recombines TRBV5-4 with TRBJ2-3; 9 bases match TRBD2. After removal of 0 bases from V and 4 bases from J, the junction contained 12 bases not matched to a gene. CDR3 length: 18 residues. Germline V gene sequence: CDR1 SGHNT, CDR2 YYREEE (reference sequence). The CDR3 DNA is TGTGCCAGCAGCTTGGCTGGCGGGGGGGCGAATCGGGCAGATACGCAGTATTTT. As protein: CASSLAGGGANRADTQYF.

The chain carries TRBV28 and TRBJ1-2; D gene uncertain. CDR1 MDHEN and CDR2 SYDVKM come from the germline V gene. V lost 2 bases and J lost 4, with 11 bases in between. There are 14 residues in the CDR3. In nucleotides, the CDR3 is TGTGCCAGCAGTTTAATCCCCACAGTCTATGGCTACACCTTC. Translating gives CASSLIPTVYGYTF.

This clone was seen once. The chain couples TRBV6-6 to TRBJ2-2; weak D call: TRBD2 (6 bases). Germline assignment: CDR1 MNHNY and CDR2 SVGAGI (reference sequence). V was clipped by 5 bases and J by 10 bases, with 23 bases between them. CDR3 length: 16 amino acids. This CDR3 reads CASSGPGRGIHEELFF. CDR3 nucleotide sequence: TGTGCCAGCAGTGGCCCTGGGCGGGGCATACATGAGGAGCTGTTTTTT.

The chain is built from TRBV6-4 and TRBJ1-4; D gene uncertain. The ends were cut back, 6 bases at V and 4 bases at J, with 15 bases in the middle. The CDR3 spans 15 residues. Looked up from germline, CDR1 is MRHNA and CDR2 is SNTAGT. CDR3 loop: CASRPGVQNNEKLFF. The DNA of the CDR3 is TGTGCCAGCAGGCCCGGAGTTCAGAATAATGAAAAACTGTTTTTT.

The gene calls are TRBV6-1 and TRBJ2-6; D call uncertain. The V end lost 6 bases, the J end lost 0 bases, and 6 bases lay between the germline ends. This CDR3 has 14 residues. The V gene's germline CDR1 is MNHNS and CDR2 SASEGT. CDR3 in DNA: TGTGCCAGCAGGGCCCCCTCTGGGGCCAACGTCCTGACTTTC. It yields the protein CASRAPSGANVLTF.

The rearrangement joins TRBV6-1 to TRBJ2-7; 9 bases map to TRBD1. Germline V gene lookup returns CDR1 MNHNS and CDR2 SASEGT. This CDR3 spans 16 amino acids. J lost 1 base, V lost 0 bases, and 4 bases had no gene match. This CDR3 is CASSEAGTGPSYEQYF. The CDR3, as DNA: TGTGCCAGCAGTGAAGCCGGGACAGGGCCTTCCTACGAGCAGTACTTC.

This clone was found a few times. This chain links TRBV4-1 with TRBJ1-1; D ambiguous. The CDR3 covers 11 residues. Germline-derived CDR1 and CDR2 are MGHRA and YSYEKL. With 2 bases removed from V and 6 bases from J, the gap between germline ends came to 4 bases. CDR3 nucleotides: TGCGCCAGCAGCCAAACCTCTGAAGCTTTCTTT. Translating gives CASSQTSEAFF.